Below, 3 T cell receptor beta chains from the same sample are listed, as sequenced in a study of cytomegalovirus exposure and HLA in healthy donors. PCR primers comprised 60 Vbeta and 13 Jbeta primers. Sequencing used immunoSEQ multiplex PCR; TCRdb keeps in-frame clones, though not all of them. The sample holds roughly 55,000 clones. The sequencing input was PBMCs. The receptor source for this set is a man aged 50 to 60 in good health and CMV-seropositive.

V and J are TRBV4-2 and TRBJ1-5; a possible D gene is TRBD1 (6 bases). This CDR3 has 15 amino acids. V gave up 1 base and J gave up 4 bases, with 11 bases separating them. CDR1 is LGHNA and CDR2 is YNFKEQ in the germline V gene. The CDR3 spells CASSQAQGNNQPQHF. The DNA of the CDR3 is TGTGCCAGCAGCCAAGCGCAGGGGAATAATCAGCCCCAGCATTTT.

The rearrangement links TRBV5-3 to TRBJ1-6; 8 bases are a match to TRBD1. TRBV5-3 is filed as an ORF, its function uncertain. V gave up 10 bases and J gave up 8 bases; unmatched junction bases: 14. The CDR3 spans 15 residues. CDR3 amino acids: CAFRTGQGGHSPLHF. The CDR3 bases are TGTGCCTTCCGGACAGGGCAGGGTGGGCATTCACCCCTCCACTTT.

The chain carries TRBV10-3 and TRBJ1-2; 8 bases align to TRBD1. CDR1 and CDR2 (germline): ENHRY, SYGVKD. V trimming: 7 bases; J trimming: 4 bases; junction bases outside the gene matches: 2. CDR3 length: 12 residues. The CDR3 DNA reads TGTGCCATCACCGGACAGGGCTATGGCTACACCTTC. Its translation is CAITGQGYGYTF.